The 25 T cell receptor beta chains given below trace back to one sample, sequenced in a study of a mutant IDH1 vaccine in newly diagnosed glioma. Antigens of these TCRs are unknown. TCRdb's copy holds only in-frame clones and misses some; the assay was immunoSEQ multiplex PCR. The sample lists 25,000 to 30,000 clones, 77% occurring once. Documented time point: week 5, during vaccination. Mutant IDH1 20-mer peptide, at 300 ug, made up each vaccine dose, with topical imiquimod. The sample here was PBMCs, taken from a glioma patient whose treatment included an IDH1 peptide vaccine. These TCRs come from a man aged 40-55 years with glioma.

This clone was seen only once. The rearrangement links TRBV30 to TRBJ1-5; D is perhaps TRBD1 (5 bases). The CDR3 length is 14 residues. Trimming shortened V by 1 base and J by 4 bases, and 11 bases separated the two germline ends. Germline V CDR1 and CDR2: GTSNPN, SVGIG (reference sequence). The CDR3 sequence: CAWSAPQGNQPQHF. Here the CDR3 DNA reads TGTGCCTGGAGTGCCCCCCAGGGTAATCAGCCCCAGCATTTT.

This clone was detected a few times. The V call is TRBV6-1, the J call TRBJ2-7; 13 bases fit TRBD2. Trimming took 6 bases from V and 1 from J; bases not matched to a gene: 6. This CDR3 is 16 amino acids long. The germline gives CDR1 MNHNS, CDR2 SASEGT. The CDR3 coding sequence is TGTGCCAGCAGAGAAAGACTAGCGGGAGGTTCCTACGAGCAGTACGTC. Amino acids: CASRERLAGGSYEQYV.

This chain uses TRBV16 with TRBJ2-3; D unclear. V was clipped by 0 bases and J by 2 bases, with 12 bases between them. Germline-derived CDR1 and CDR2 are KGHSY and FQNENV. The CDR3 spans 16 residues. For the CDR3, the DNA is TGTGCCAGCAGCCAATCTTCCGGCAGAAACACAGATACGCAGTATTTT. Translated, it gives CASSQSSGRNTDTQYF.

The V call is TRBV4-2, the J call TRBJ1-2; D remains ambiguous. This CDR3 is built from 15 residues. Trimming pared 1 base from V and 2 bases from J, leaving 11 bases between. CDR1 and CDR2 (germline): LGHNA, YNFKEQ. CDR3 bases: TGTGCCAGCAGCCAAGGTCGCTACATCAACTATGGCTACACCTTC. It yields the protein CASSQGRYINYGYTF.

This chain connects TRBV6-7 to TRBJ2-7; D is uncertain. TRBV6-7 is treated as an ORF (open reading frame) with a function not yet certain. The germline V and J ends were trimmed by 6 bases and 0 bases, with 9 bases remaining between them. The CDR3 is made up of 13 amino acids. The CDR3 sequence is CASSKLSSYEQYV. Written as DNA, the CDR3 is TGTGCCAGCAGCAAGTTAAGCTCCTACGAGCAGTACGTC.

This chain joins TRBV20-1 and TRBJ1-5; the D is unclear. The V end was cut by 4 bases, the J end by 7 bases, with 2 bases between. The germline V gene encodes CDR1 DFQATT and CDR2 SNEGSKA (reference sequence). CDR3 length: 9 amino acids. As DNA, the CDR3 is TGCAGTGCTAACCAGCCCCAGCATTTT. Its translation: CSANQPQHF.

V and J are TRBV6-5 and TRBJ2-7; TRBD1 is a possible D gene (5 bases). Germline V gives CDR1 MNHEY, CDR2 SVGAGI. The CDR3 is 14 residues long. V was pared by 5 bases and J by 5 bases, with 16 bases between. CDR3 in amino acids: CASSRLGRVNEQYV. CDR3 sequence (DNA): TGTGCCAGCAGTCGTTTGGGCAGGGTCAACGAGCAGTACGTC.

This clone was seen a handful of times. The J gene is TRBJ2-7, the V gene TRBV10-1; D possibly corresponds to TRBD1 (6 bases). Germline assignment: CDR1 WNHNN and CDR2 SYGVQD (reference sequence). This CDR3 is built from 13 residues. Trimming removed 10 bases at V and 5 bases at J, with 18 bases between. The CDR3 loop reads CATRDTMGDEQYF. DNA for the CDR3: TGCGCCACCCGGGACACAATGGGAGACGAGCAGTACTTC.

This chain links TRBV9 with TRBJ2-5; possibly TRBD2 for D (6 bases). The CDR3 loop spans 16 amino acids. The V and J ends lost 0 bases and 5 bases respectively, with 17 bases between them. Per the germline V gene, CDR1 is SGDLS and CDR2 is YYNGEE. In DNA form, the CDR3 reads TGTGCCAGCAGCGTAGGTAGCGGAAATGGTGTGGAGACCCAGTACTTC. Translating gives CASSVGSGNGVETQYF.

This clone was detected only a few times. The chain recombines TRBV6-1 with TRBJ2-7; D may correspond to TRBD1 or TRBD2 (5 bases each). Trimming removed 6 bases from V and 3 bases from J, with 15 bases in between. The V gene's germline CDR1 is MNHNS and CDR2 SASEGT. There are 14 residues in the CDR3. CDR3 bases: TGTGCCAGCAGCACGGGACCTCAACACTACGAGCAGTACTTC. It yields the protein CASSTGPQHYEQYF.

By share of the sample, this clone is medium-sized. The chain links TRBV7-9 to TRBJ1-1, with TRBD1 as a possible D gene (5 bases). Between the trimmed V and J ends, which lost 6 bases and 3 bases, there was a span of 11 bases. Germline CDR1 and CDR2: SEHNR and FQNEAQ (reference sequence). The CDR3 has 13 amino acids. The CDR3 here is CASRRGEDTEAFF. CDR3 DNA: TGTGCCAGCAGACGGGGGGAGGACACTGAAGCTTTCTTT.

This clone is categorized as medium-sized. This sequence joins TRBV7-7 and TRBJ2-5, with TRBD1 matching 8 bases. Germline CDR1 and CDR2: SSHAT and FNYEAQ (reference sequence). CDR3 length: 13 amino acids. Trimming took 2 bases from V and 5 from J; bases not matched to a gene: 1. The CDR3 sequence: CASSLTGGETQYF. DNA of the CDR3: TGTGCCAGCAGCTTAACAGGGGGGGAGACCCAGTACTTC.

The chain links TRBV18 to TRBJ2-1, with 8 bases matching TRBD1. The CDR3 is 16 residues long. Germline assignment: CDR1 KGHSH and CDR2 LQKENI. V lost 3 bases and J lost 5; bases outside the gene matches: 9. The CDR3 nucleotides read TGTGCCAGCTCACCCCCAATGACAGGGGCCAACAATGAGCAGTTCTTC. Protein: CASSPPMTGANNEQFF. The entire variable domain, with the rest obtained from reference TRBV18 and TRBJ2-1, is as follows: NAGVMQNPRHLVRRRGQEARLRCSPMKGHSHVYWYRQLPEEGLKFMVYLQKENIIDESGMPKERFSAEFPKEGPSILRIQQVVRGDSAAYFCASSPPMTGANNEQFFGPGTRLTVL.

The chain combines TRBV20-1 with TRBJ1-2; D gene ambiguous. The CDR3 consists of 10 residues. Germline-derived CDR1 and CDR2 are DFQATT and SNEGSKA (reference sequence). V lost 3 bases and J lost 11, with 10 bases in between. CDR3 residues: CSASPTLYTF. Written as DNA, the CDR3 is TGCAGTGCTAGCCCGACCCTTTACACCTTC.

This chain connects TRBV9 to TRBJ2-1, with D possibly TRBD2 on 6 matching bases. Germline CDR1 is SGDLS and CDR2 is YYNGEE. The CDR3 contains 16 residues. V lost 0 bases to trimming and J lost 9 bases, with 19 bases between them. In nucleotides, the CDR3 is TGTGCCAGCAGCGTAGGGGCTAGCGACGCCTCCGCTGAGCAGTTCTTC. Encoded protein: CASSVGASDASAEQFF.

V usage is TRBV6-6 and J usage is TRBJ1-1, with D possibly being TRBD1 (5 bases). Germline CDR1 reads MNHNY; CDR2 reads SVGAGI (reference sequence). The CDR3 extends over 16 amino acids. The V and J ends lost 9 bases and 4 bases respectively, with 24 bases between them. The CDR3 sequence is CARRGGDVLVGTEAFF. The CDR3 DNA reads TGTGCCAGACGAGGAGGGGACGTGTTGGTAGGCACTGAAGCTTTCTTT.

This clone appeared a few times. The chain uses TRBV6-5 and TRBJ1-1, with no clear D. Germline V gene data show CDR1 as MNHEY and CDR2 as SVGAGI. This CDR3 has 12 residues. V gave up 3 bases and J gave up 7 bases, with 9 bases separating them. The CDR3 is CASSYFKGEAFF. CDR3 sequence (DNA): TGTGCCAGCAGTTATTTTAAGGGTGAAGCTTTCTTT.

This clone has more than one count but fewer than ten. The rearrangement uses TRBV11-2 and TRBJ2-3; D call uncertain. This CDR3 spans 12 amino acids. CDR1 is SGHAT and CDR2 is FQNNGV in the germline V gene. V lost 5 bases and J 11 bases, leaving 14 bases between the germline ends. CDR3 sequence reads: CASSLNAERQYF. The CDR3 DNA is TGTGCCAGCAGCCTTAACGCGGAGCGGCAGTATTTT.

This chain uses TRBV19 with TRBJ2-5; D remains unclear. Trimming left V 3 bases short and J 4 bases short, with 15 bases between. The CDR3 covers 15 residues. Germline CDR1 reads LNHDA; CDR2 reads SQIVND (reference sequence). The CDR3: CASSILTGSIETQYF. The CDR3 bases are TGTGCCAGTAGTATCCTAACCGGGTCTATAGAGACCCAGTACTTC.

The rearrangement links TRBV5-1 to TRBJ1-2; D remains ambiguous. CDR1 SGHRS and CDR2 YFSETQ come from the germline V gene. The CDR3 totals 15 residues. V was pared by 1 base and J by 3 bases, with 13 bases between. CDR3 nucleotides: TGCGCCAGCAGCTTGAGCGGGGAGAAGGACTATGGCTACACCTTC. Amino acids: CASSLSGEKDYGYTF.

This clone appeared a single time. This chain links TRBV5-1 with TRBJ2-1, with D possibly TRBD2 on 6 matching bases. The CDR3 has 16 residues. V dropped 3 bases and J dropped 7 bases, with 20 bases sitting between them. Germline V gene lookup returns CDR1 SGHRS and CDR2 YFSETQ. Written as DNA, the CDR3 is TGCGCCAGCAGCTCGGGGGTGTTGTCGCTGCCGAATGAGCAGTTCTTC. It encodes CASSSGVLSLPNEQFF.

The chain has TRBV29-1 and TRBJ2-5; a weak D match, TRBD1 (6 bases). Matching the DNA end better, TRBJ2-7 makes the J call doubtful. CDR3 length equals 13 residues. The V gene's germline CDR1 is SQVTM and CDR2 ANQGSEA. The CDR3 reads CSVSHATGYEQYF. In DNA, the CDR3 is TGCAGCGTTTCACACGCGACAGGCTACGAGCAGTACTTC.

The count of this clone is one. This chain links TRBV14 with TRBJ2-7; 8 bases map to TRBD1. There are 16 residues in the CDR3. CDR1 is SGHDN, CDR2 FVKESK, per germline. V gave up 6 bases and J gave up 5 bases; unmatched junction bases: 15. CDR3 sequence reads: CASSPKAGGAFHEQYF. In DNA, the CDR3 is TGTGCCAGCAGTCCAAAGGCAGGGGGCGCGTTCCACGAGCAGTACTTC.

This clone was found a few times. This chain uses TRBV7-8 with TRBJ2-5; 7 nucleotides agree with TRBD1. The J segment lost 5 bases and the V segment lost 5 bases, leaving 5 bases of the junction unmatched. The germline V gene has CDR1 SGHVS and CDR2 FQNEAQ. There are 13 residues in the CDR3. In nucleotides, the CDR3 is TGTGCCAGCAGCCCACAGGGGATGGAGACCCAGTACTTC. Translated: CASSPQGMETQYF.

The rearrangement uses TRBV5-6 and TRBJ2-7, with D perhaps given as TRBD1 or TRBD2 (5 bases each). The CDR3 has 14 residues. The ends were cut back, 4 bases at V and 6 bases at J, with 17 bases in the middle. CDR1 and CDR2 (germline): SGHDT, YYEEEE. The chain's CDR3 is CASSPGTRPREQYF. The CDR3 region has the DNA TGTGCCAGCAGCCCCGGGACCCGGCCACGCGAGCAGTACTTC.